This TCR beta chain was observed in a study of graft-versus-host responses after intestinal transplantation (dated by TCRdb to about 2021). About the full investigation: The transplants that recipients got were multivisceral, liver-intestinal, or isolated intestinal. Every recipient was given anti-thymocyte globulin induction, then maintenance tacrolimus and steroids for roughly 3 years. After intestinal transplantation, graft-versus-host and host-versus-graft alloreactive T cell clones were followed in the graft, circulation and bone marrow using bulk TCR-beta CDR3 sequencing. Alloreactive clones were identified by sequencing pre-transplant mixed lymphocyte reaction products and comparing them with unstimulated pre-transplant donor and recipient T cells. The cohort enrolled 24 intestinal transplant recipients including one retransplant, and a few patients lacking pretransplant specimens were excluded. A peak of at least 4% donor T cells among recipient peripheral blood mononuclear cells was the definition used for donor T cell macrochimerism. Samples from a few later patients were sequenced in-house on an Illumina MiSeq with MiXCR processing rather than by the commercial service.

This clone was found a few times. Its antigen remains unidentified. Base qualities are not provided; no much larger clone lies one nucleotide away. Points the paper makes about the study in general: In patients with donor T cell macrochimerism, the allografts had high GvH to HvG T cell clonal ratios. GvH clones were detected in recipient bone marrow, and some of these GvH clones were observed earlier in ileal mucosa or blood, consistent with an intestinal mucosal origin. The relatively low number and heterogeneity of intestinal transplant patients limited the conclusions. Early after transplant, declines in HvG clones were associated with peak levels of circulating GvH clones.

Library creation used the immunoSEQ multiplex PCR assay. For most patients, genomic DNA was isolated using the Qiagen DNeasy Blood and Tissue Kit and was shipped frozen to Adaptive Biotechnologies for TCR sequencing. For most patients, genomic DNA was subjected to high-throughput TCR-beta CDR3 sequencing by Adaptive Biotechnologies. The study's own analysis went as follows. TCR sequencing data for roughly 18 patients were retrieved from Adaptive's ImmunoSEQ software; three other patients were processed with MiXCR and VDJtools. To correct CD4 versus CD8 sorting errors, sequences present in both subsets at a frequency ratio below 5:1 were removed. CDR3 nucleotide sequences shared between donor and recipient were removed because their origin could not be assigned. At least 2-fold expansion over unstimulated cells and a minimum CFSE-low frequency of 0.002% (template counts) or 0.001% (read counts) were required for clones to be classified as alloreactive. A clone was considered mappable if detected in the sequenced pre-transplant spleen, lymph node, or MLR CFSE-low populations of the donor or recipient. Cumulative frequency of alloreactive clones was calculated as a percentage of all sequences weighted by copy number. TCRdb limited this immuneACCESS table to in-frame rearrangements with V and J called. A share of clones is missing; checked studies link under half to unresolved V genes, and the rest is unexplained. V and J calls and clone size are those listed in that table; D and trimming were worked out from the DNA. For this sample there are approximately 33,000 clones; around 85% appear just once. The ten largest make up more than 15% of the sample.

Trimming takes 3 bases from V and 5 bases from J, and the germline ends sit 11 bases apart. The CDR3 runs 13 amino acids, cysteine and phenylalanine included. Just CDR3 DNA is preserved here, 39 bases in frame from base 1. Based on the germline V gene, the CDR1 and CDR2 sequences are SNHLY and FYNNEI. In light of the paper, this sample's time point label describes: cells obtained before transplantation from donor or recipient. CD3+CD4+ and CD3+CD8+ populations were FACS-sorted from unstimulated pre-transplant donor and recipient cells taken from spleen or lymph nodes. This chain joins TRBV2 to TRBJ2-7; TRBD2 might be the D gene, on 5 matching bases. The material was unstimulated CD8+ T cells sorted from spleen or lymph node cells, obtained before intestinal transplant. The receptor was isolated from a human donor who received an intestinal transplant. This receptor carries the CDR3 CASSENRRDEQYF. In nucleotides, the sequence is TGTGCCAGCAGTGAGAACCGGCGGGACGAGCAGTACTTC.